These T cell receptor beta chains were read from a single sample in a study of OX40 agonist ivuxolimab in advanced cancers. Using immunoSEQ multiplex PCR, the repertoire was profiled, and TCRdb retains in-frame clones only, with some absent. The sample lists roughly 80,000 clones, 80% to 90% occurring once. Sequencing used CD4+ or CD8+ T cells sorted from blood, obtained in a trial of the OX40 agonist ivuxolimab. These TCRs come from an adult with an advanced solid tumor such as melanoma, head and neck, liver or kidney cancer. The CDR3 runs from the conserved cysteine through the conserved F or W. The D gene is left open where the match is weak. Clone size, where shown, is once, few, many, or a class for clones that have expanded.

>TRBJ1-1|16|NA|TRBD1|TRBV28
TGTGCCAGCAGCTATTACAGGGGGCATAGGAGCACTGAAGCTTTCTTT
CASSYYRGHRSTEAFF
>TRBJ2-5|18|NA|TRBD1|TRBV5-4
TGTGCCAGCAGCTTGGTTTCGAGCAGGGGGATCCCCAGAGAGACCCAGTACTTC
CASSLVSSRGIPRETQYF
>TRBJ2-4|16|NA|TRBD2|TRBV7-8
TGTGCCAGCAGCCCGGGGGGGTATTCGGCCAAAAACATTCAGTACTTC
CASSPGGYSAKNIQYF
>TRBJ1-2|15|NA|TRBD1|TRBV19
TGTGCCAGTAGTAGCGCGGGACAGGGGGACTATGGCTACACCTTC
CASSSAGQGDYGYTF
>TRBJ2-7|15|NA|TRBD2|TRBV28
TGTGCCAGCAGTCCCCCTAGCGGGAGGGACTACGAGCAGTACTTC
CASSPPSGRDYEQYF
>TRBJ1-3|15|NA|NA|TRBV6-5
TGTGCCAGCAGTACAACTGCTGCCTCTGGAAACACCATATATTTT
CASSTTAASGNTIYF
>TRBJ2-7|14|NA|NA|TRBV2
TGTGCCAGCAGTGATTCTGGGGGCTTCTACGAGCAGTACTTC
CASSDSGGFYEQYF
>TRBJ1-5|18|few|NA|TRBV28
TGTGCCAGCAGTTTACTGGGGGGGACCCGCTTCGGTAATCAGCCCCAGCATTTT
CASSLLGGTRFGNQPQHF
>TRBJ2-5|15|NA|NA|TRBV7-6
TGTGCCAGCAGCTTAGCGTCCGGGAACCAAGAGACCCAGTACTTC
CASSLASGNQETQYF
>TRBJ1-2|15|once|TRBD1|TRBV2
TGTGCCAGCAGGAACCGCGGGACAGGGTCCTATGGCTACACCTTC
CASRNRGTGSYGYTF
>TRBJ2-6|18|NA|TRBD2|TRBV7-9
TGTGCCAGCAGCCCCAGACTAGCGGGAGGGTCTGGGGCCAACGTCCTGACTTTC
CASSPRLAGGSGANVLTF
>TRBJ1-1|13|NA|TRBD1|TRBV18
TGTGCCAGCCAAACAGGGGGCGGAACTGAAGCTTTCTTT
CASQTGGGTEAFF
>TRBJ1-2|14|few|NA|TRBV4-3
TGCGCCAGCAGCCAAGCCCCACTCTCCTATGGCTACACCTTC
CASSQAPLSYGYTF
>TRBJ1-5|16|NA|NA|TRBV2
TGTGCCAGCAGTGAACGTCATGGGGGGAGCAATCAGCCCCAGCATTTT
CASSERHGGSNQPQHF
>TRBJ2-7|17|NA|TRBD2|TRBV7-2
TGTGCCAGCAGCTTAGATTCCCCAGCGGGAGGGGGGTACGAGCAGTACTTC
CASSLDSPAGGGYEQYF
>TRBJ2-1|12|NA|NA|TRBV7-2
TGTGCCAGCAGCCAATGGAGGGATGAGCAGTTCTTC
CASSQWRDEQFF
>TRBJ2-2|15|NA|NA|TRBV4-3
TGCGCCAGCAGCCAAGAAGACAGGAGCACCGGGGAGCTGTTTTTT
CASSQEDRSTGELFF
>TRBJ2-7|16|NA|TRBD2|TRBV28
TGTGCCAGCAGTCCCTCGAGCGGGAGGGCCTTATACGAGCAGTACTTC
CASSPSSGRALYEQYF
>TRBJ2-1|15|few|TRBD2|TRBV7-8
TGTGCCAGCCGCCTGCTTCGAGCGGGACCAAATGAGCAGTTCTTC
CASRLLRAGPNEQFF
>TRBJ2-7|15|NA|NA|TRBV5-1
TGCGCCAGCAGCTTGGGACAGGCCAACTCCTACGAGCAGTACTTC
CASSLGQANSYEQYF
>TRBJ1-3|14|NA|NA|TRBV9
TGTGCCAGCAGCGTAATAGGGGATGGAAACACCATATATTTT
CASSVIGDGNTIYF
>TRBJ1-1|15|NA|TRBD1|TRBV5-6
TGTGCCAGCAGCCACTCCGGGACAGGGAACACTGAAGCTTTCTTT
CASSHSGTGNTEAFF
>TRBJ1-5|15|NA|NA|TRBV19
TGTGCCAGTAGCGCGGAGGGACGGCGTAATCAGCCCCAGCATTTT
CASSAEGRRNQPQHF
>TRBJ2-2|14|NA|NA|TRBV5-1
TGCGCCAGCAGCGTCCGGGTCAACACCGGGGAGCTGTTTTTT
CASSVRVNTGELFF
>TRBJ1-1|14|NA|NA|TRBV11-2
TGTGCCAGCAGCCCCCAACAGGGAATGTATGAAGCTTTCTTT
CASSPQQGMYEAFF
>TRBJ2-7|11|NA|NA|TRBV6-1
TGTGCCAGCAGTAGGACCTACGAGCAGTACTTC
CASSRTYEQYF
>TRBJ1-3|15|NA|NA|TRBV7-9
TGTGCCAGCAGCCCTTACAGGGTGGAAGGAAACACCATATATTTT
CASSPYRVEGNTIYF
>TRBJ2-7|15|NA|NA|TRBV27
TGTGCCAGCAGTTTAAGGGGGATAAGCTCCTACGAGCAGTACTTC
CASSLRGISSYEQYF
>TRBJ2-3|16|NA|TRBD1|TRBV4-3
TGCGCCAGCAGCCAGAACCCGACAGGGGTGACAGATACGCAGTATTTT
CASSQNPTGVTDTQYF
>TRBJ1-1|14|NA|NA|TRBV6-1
TGTGCCAGCACCCTTGACCGAAGAACAACTGAAGCTTTCTTT
CASTLDRRTTEAFF
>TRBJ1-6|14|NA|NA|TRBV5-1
TGCGCCAGCAGCCCCGGGACGGTAGGTTCACCCCTCCACTTT
CASSPGTVGSPLHF
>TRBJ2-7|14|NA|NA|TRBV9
TGTGCCAGCAGCCACCCAGGGAGCTCCTACGAGCAGTACTTC
CASSHPGSSYEQYF
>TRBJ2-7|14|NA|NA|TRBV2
TGTGCCAGCAGCCCGGACGGGGTAGCCTACGAGCAGTACTTC
CASSPDGVAYEQYF
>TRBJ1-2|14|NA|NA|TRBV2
TGTGCCAGCAGTGTTGACAGTAACCCAAGGAGCTACACCTTC
CASSVDSNPRSYTF
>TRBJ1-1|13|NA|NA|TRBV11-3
TGTGCCAGCAGCTATGACGGGAACACTGAAGCTTTCTTT
CASSYDGNTEAFF
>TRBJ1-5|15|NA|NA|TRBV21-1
TGTGCCAGCAGCCAAGGCGACAGGTTCAATCAGCCCCAGCATTTT
CASSQGDRFNQPQHF
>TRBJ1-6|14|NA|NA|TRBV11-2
TGTGCCAGCAGCCCCCAGCATTCGAATTCACCCCTCCACTTT
CASSPQHSNSPLHF
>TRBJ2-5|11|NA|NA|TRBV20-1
TGCAGGCCCGGGGACAAAGAGACCCAGTACTTC
CRPGDKETQYF
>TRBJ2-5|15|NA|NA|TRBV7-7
TGTGCCAGCAGCCAAGACCTTGGGAAGCAAGAGACCCAGTACTTC
CASSQDLGKQETQYF
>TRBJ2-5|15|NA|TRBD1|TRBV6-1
TGTGCCAGCAGGACCCAACCGGGACAGCAAGAGACCCAGTACTTC
CASRTQPGQQETQYF
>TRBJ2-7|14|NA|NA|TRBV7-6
TGTGCCAGCAGACCAGGGGACGGCGAGTGGGAGCAGTACTTC
CASRPGDGEWEQYF
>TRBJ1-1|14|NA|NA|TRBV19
TGTGCCAGTAGCGCAGGGTTGTTGAACACTGAAGCTTTCTTT
CASSAGLLNTEAFF
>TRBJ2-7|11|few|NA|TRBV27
TGTGCCAGCAGTCTTGGGACAAAGCAGTACTTC
CASSLGTKQYF
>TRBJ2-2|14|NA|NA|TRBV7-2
TGTGCCAGCAGCTTAGGAATGGATATTGGGGAGCTGTTTTTT
CASSLGMDIGELFF
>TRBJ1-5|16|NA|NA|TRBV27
TGTGCCAGCAGTTTATCGCAGGTGATGGGCAATCAGCCCCAGCATTTT
CASSLSQVMGNQPQHF
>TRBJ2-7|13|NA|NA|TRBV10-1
TGCGCCACCCACAAGCAGGTTTCCTACGAGCAGTACTTC
CATHKQVSYEQYF
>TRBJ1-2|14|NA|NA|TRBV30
TGTGCCTGGACCTCCGGGCGCAACAACCATGGCTACACCTTC
CAWTSGRNNHGYTF
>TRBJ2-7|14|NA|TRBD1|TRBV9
TGTGCCAGCAGCGTGGGACAGGGACCCTACGAGCAGTACTTC
CASSVGQGPYEQYF
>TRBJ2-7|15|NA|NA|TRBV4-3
TGCGCCAGCAGCCAAGATTGGGGACGGACCTACGAGCAGTACTTC
CASSQDWGRTYEQYF
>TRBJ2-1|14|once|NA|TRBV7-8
TGTGCCAGCAGCTTAGGTGGCGGGAAGGAGGAGCAGTTCTTC
CASSLGGGKEEQFF
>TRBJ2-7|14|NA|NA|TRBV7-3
TGTGCCAGCAGCTTACTCCGTGGTTCCTACGAGCAGTACTTC
CASSLLRGSYEQYF
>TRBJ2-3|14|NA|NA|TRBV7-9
TGTGCCAGCAGCTTAGTAGGGAGGTCAGATACGCAGTATTTT
CASSLVGRSDTQYF
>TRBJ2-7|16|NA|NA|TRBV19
TGTGCCAGTAGTTTTTCAATAGGGGGGAAAGCAGGGGAGCAGTACTTC
CASSFSIGGKAGEQYF
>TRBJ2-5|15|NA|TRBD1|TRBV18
TGTGCCAGCTCACGGAAGACAGGGGGCCCGGAGACCCAGTACTTC
CASSRKTGGPETQYF
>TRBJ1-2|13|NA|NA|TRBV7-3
TGTGCCAGCAGCCTGGACCAGGGGAGAGGCTACACCTTC
CASSLDQGRGYTF
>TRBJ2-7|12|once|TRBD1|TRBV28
TGTGGGTCCCGGACAGGGGCCTACGAGCAGTACTTC
CGSRTGAYEQYF
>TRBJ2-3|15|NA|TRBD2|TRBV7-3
TGTGCCAGCAGCGGGACTAGCGGGGGGGCAGATACGCAGTATTTT
CASSGTSGGADTQYF